Following are 9 T cell receptor beta chains from one sample sequenced in a study of cytomegalovirus exposure and HLA in healthy donors. Use of 60 Vbeta and 13 Jbeta primers characterized the PCR. The method was immunoSEQ multiplex PCR; TCRdb's version includes in-frame clones alone and lacks a portion of them. The listing records tens of thousands of clones. The specimen sequenced was PBMCs. The source is a male donor in good health and CMV-seronegative.

Comment on this clone: One junction end does not reproduce the germline sequence, and a read error may be involved. V is TRBV27 and J is TRBJ1-1; 9 nucleotides agree with TRBD1. CDR1 and CDR2 from the germline V gene are MNHEY and SMNVEV (reference sequence). The CDR3 spans 14 residues. CDR3 residues: CASSNTGGWTEDFF. CDR3 nucleotide sequence: TGTGCCAGCAGTAACACAGGGGGCTGGACTGAAGATTTCTTT.

This chain links TRBV6-5 with TRBJ2-2, with D maybe TRBD2 (5 bases). From germline, CDR1 is MNHEY and CDR2 SVGAGI. Between the trimmed V and J ends, which lost 2 bases and 4 bases, there was a span of 14 bases. This CDR3 is built from 16 residues. CDR3 residues: CASSYRTPAGTGELFF. For the CDR3, the DNA is TGTGCCAGCAGTTACCGGACTCCGGCGGGCACCGGGGAGCTGTTTTTT.

A note on this clone: A junction end diverges from the germline sequence, so it may reflect a read error. The gene calls are TRBV28 and TRBJ1-5; a possible D gene is TRBD1 (6 bases). Germline V gene data show CDR1 as MDHEN and CDR2 as SYDVKM. There are 13 residues in the CDR3. CDR3: CASSSTRWGPKHF. The DNA of the CDR3 is TGTGCCAGCAGTTCCACGCGTTGGGGGCCCAAGCATTTT.

The chain uses TRBV5-1 and TRBJ1-5; 9 bases line up with TRBD1. With 3 bases clipped from V and 7 bases from J, the junction kept 8 bases outside the gene matches. This CDR3 is 15 amino acids long. Germline CDR1 and CDR2: SGHRS and YFSETQ. In DNA, the CDR3 is TGCGCCAGCAGCTCGGGACAGGGCGGAGACCAGCCCCAGCATTTT. Its protein product is CASSSGQGGDQPQHF.

The gene calls are TRBV5-1 and TRBJ1-1; possibly TRBD1 for D (5 bases). This CDR3 is built from 17 residues. CDR1 SGHRS and CDR2 YFSETQ come from the germline V gene. Trimming left V 3 bases short and J 6 bases short, with 24 bases between. This chain's CDR3 is CASSSGGIWGGGAEAFF. CDR3 DNA sequence: TGCGCCAGCAGCTCGGGGGGGATTTGGGGCGGAGGAGCTGAAGCTTTCTTT.

The CDR3 bases are TGTGCCGTCGGGACAGGGCGCTCCCCTAACTATGGCTACACCTTC. Encoded protein: CAVGTGRSPNYGYTF. The V and J genes are TRBV30 and TRBJ1-2; 9 nucleotides line up with TRBD1. Germline V gene sequence: CDR1 GTSNPN, CDR2 SVGIG (reference sequence). Trimming at V came to 8 bases and at J to 0 bases, leaving 10 bases not matched to a gene. This CDR3 is built from 15 residues.

The chain employs TRBV1 and TRBJ2-7; the D call TRBD2 from the table was never checked on the DNA. TRBV1 is an annotated pseudogene. The length of the CDR3 is 20 residues. The CDR3 region is CTSSQGRRGTSGPEPNEQYF. The DNA of the CDR3 is TGCACCAGCAGCCAGGGACGCAGGGGGACTAGCGGCCCTGAGCCCAACGAGCAGTACTTC.

This rearrangement joins TRBV7-2 to TRBJ2-5, with D possibly being TRBD2 (6 bases). From germline, CDR1 is SGHTA and CDR2 FQGNSA. The CDR3 loop spans 15 amino acids. V was shortened by 4 bases and J by 9 bases, with 21 bases between the two germline ends. The CDR3 sequence: CASSSTAGRSVAQYF. CDR3 sequence (DNA): TGTGCCAGCAGCTCGACGGCGGGACGCTCAGTGGCCCAGTACTTC.

V usage is TRBV11-2 and J usage is TRBJ2-1, with 11 positions matching TRBD2. The trim removed 7 bases at V and 6 bases at J, leaving 17 bases unmatched. The germline CDR1 and CDR2 sequences are SGHAT and FQNNGV. CDR3 length: 18 amino acids. This CDR3 is CASTFLRVAGGQSNEQFF. CDR3 sequence (DNA): TGTGCCAGCACCTTCCTAAGGGTAGCGGGGGGGCAGTCCAATGAGCAGTTCTTC.